A selection of T cell receptor beta chains follows, all from one sample in a study of T-cell memory formation after mild COVID-19. TCRdb analysed the 5' RACE reads with MiXCR anew, one entry per CDR3 protein. The sample consists of approximately 400,000 distinct CDR3 sequences, more than 15% of them appearing once. The specimen was PBMCs or a T cell subset sorted from them (not recorded which). The origin of the receptors is a man between 18 and 35 years old who had mild COVID-19 (a few samples of this study predate the infection). Cell type and time point are not known. Each CDR3 is given without its conserved first and last residue.

j_call: TRBJ2-3; v_call: TRBV5-1; cdr3_aa: ASSGSGGAGDTQY
j_call: TRBJ2-2; v_call: TRBV3-1; cdr3_aa: ASKGLAGLGTGELF
j_call: TRBJ2-2; v_call: TRBV4-1; cdr3_aa: ASSQESNGQYTGELF
j_call: TRBJ2-5; v_call: TRBV7-2; cdr3_aa: ASSLSGWETQY
j_call: TRBJ2-3; v_call: TRBV12-3/TRBV12-4; cdr3_aa: ASSLFGTSGGADTQY
j_call: TRBJ2-2; v_call: TRBV5-6; cdr3_aa: ASGRPGTLNTGELF
j_call: TRBJ2-7; v_call: TRBV27; cdr3_aa: ASRVSWGAYEQY
j_call: TRBJ1-1; v_call: TRBV9; cdr3_aa: ASSARLSMNTEAF
j_call: TRBJ2-3; v_call: TRBV12-3/TRBV12-4; cdr3_aa: ASSLSDGSTDTQY
j_call: TRBJ1-1; v_call: TRBV12-3/TRBV12-4; cdr3_aa: ASSFDSESTEAF
j_call: TRBJ1-6; v_call: TRBV5-1; cdr3_aa: ASSLANTGGVNSPLH
j_call: TRBJ2-7; v_call: TRBV20-1; cdr3_aa: SARDRATGGPWEQY
j_call: TRBJ2-3; v_call: TRBV11-2; cdr3_aa: ASSEGDRVRDTQY
j_call: TRBJ2-1; v_call: TRBV6-2/TRBV6-3; cdr3_aa: ASSPWVGGLGNEQF
j_call: TRBJ1-1; v_call: TRBV5-1; cdr3_aa: ASSLRVTDTEAF
j_call: TRBJ2-1; v_call: TRBV7-9; cdr3_aa: ASSSGLGYNEQF
j_call: TRBJ1-5; v_call: TRBV7-2; cdr3_aa: ASSPLGGNQPQH
j_call: TRBJ1-6; v_call: TRBV7-9; cdr3_aa: ASSSTRTVGSSPLH
j_call: TRBJ2-7; v_call: TRBV6-5; cdr3_aa: ASSYSYSTYEQY
j_call: TRBJ1-6; v_call: TRBV6-5; cdr3_aa: ASSYGPWDSPLH
j_call: TRBJ2-5; v_call: TRBV5-1; cdr3_aa: ASSLFGLQGAEETQY
j_call: TRBJ1-1; v_call: TRBV4-1; cdr3_aa: ASSQGGFPPKAF
j_call: TRBJ2-2; v_call: TRBV12-3/TRBV12-4; cdr3_aa: ASSWIGGTGELF
j_call: TRBJ2-5; v_call: TRBV7-3; cdr3_aa: ASSPYPGLAGSETQY
j_call: TRBJ1-2; v_call: TRBV4-2; cdr3_aa: ASSQGLAGGYYGYT
j_call: TRBJ1-2; v_call: TRBV6-5; cdr3_aa: ASSYNQPNKGYGYT
j_call: TRBJ2-3; v_call: TRBV7-2; cdr3_aa: ASSHSGTNTDTQY
j_call: TRBJ1-5; v_call: TRBV4-3; cdr3_aa: ASSQDIGPTGVYQPQH
j_call: TRBJ2-6; v_call: TRBV5-1; cdr3_aa: ASLQGGSGANVLT
j_call: TRBJ2-1; v_call: TRBV7-2; cdr3_aa: ASSLARLPSEQF
j_call: TRBJ1-1; v_call: TRBV12-3/TRBV12-4; cdr3_aa: ASSQIPKGTEAF
j_call: TRBJ2-7; v_call: TRBV7-9; cdr3_aa: ASSFFDGAYEQY
j_call: TRBJ1-4; v_call: TRBV29-1; cdr3_aa: SVERTGNTGLF
j_call: TRBJ1-5; v_call: TRBV11-2; cdr3_aa: ASSFMGRGQPQH
j_call: TRBJ1-2; v_call: TRBV28; cdr3_aa: ASSFRGDPPYGYT
j_call: TRBJ1-1; v_call: TRBV18; cdr3_aa: ASSPLTGGKNTEAF
j_call: TRBJ1-5; v_call: TRBV12-3/TRBV12-4; cdr3_aa: ASSLGRVSNQPQH
j_call: TRBJ2-7; v_call: TRBV5-1; cdr3_aa: ASAQEGVKY
j_call: TRBJ1-1; v_call: TRBV5-1; cdr3_aa: ASTDRQGMNTEAF
j_call: TRBJ1-5; v_call: TRBV7-2; cdr3_aa: ASSLDGEREPQH
j_call: TRBJ2-1; v_call: TRBV7-7; cdr3_aa: ASSLGSGAYYNEQF
j_call: TRBJ1-4; v_call: TRBV25-1; cdr3_aa: ASSDIQSNEKLF
j_call: TRBJ1-5; v_call: TRBV12-3/TRBV12-4; cdr3_aa: ASSLRYNQPQH
j_call: TRBJ1-2; v_call: TRBV6-6; cdr3_aa: ASSYSRDRGLYGYT
j_call: TRBJ1-2; v_call: TRBV7-2; cdr3_aa: ASSFAGTGGGYT
j_call: TRBJ2-1; v_call: TRBV7-9; cdr3_aa: ASSSTGSSYNEQF
j_call: TRBJ2-3; v_call: TRBV12-3/TRBV12-4; cdr3_aa: ASSFAGGSTDTQY
j_call: TRBJ1-2; v_call: TRBV6-6; cdr3_aa: ASSSTPGDLYGYT
j_call: TRBJ1-1; v_call: TRBV5-1; cdr3_aa: ASSLSLTGGRTEAF